The sequence of this T cell receptor beta chain was determined in a study of low-dose radiotherapy and immunotherapy resistance in tumors. In the study overall: One day before radiation and immunotherapy, intravenous cyclophosphamide 200 mg/m2 was administered, with this repeated every two weeks.

Alpha- and beta-chain coverage of first-strand cDNA came from TRAV- and TRBV-specific primers. A roughly 19-cycle PCR with a constant-region primer and V-primer adapter amplified TCRs. One entry per CDR3 protein results from TCRdb running MiXCR on the reads. The sample records about 91,000 distinct CDR3 sequences, more than 20% being singletons. CDR3 length: 19 residues. In germline, CDR1 is SEHNR, CDR2 FQNEAQ (reference sequence). Time point denoted: after trial treatment. Treatment specified: LDRT plus nivolumab, ipilimumab, low-dose cyclophosphamide and aspirin (RACIN trial). As regards this clonotype: Relative to the germline gene, one junction end is altered; a read error may explain this.

The specimen comprised PBMCs, sampled after low-dose radiotherapy plus immunotherapy. This clonotype was sampled from a female donor with ovarian cancer. This chain links TRBV7-9 with TRBJ2-5, with 9 bases aligning to TRBD2. The CDR3 DNA follows: TGTGCCAGCGGCTTAGTAATTGGCGCTAGCGGGACTTTCAAAGAGACCCAGAACTTC. Its protein is CASGLVIGASGTFKETQNF.